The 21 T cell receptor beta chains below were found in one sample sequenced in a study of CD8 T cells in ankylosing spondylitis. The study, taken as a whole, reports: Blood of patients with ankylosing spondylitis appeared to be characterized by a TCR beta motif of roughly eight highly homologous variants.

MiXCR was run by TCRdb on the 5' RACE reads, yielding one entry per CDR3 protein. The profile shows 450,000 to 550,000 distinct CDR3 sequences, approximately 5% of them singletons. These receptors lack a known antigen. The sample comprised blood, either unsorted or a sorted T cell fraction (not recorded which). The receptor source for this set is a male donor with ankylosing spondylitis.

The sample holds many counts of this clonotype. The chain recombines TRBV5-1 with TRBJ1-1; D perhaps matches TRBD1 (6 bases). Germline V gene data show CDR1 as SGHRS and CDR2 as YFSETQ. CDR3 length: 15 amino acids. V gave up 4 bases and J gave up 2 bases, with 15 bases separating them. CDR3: CASSPGGGLNTEAFF. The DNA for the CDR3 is TGCGCCAGCAGCCCCGGGGGGGGGCTTAACACTGAAGCTTTCTTT.

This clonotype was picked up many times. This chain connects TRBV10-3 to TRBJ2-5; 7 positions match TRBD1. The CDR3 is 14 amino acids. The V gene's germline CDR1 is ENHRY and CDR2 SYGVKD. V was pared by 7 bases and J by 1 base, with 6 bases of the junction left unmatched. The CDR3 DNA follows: TGTGCCATCAACCGACAGGGCGCCCAAGAGACCCAGTACTTC. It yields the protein CAINRQGAQETQYF.

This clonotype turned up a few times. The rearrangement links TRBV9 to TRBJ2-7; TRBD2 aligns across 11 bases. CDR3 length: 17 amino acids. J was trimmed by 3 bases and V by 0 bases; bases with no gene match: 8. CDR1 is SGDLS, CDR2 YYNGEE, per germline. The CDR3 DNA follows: TGTGCCAGCAGCGTAGAGCCCCTAGCGGGAGGACTCTACGAGCAGTACTTC. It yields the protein CASSVEPLAGGLYEQYF.

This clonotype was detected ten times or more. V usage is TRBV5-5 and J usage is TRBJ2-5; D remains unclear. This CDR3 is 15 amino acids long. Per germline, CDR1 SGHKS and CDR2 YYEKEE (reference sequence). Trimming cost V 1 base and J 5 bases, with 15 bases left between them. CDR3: CASSLIADFRETQYF. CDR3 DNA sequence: TGTGCCAGCAGCTTGATCGCAGACTTCCGGGAGACCCAGTACTTC.

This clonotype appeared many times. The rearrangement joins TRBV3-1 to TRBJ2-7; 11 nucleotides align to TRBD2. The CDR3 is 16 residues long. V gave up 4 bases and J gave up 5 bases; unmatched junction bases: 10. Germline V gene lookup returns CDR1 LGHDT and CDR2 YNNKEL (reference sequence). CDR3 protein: CASSPITSGSFHEQYF. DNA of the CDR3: TGTGCCAGCAGCCCCATTACTAGCGGGAGTTTCCACGAGCAGTACTTC.

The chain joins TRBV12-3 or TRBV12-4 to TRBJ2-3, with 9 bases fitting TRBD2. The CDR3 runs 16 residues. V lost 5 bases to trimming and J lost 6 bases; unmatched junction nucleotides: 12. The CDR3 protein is CASSQDQRGVLDTQYF. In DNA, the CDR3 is TGTGCCAGCAGTCAAGACCAGCGGGGGGTCTTGGATACGCAGTATTTT.

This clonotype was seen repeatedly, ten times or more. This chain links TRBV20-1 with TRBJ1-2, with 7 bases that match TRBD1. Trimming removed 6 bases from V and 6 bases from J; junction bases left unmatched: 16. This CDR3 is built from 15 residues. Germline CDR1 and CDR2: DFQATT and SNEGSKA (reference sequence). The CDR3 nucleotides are TGCAGTGCCCCGACAGGGCTACGGCTATACGATGGCTACACCTTC. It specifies CSAPTGLRLYDGYTF.

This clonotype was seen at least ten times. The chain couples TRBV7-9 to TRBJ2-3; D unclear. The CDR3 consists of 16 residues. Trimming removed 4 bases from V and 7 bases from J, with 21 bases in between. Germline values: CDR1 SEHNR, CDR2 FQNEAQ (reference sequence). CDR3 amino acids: CASSSNRALLIYTQYF. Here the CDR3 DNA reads TGTGCCAGCAGCTCAAACCGGGCTCTACTAATATATACGCAGTATTTT.

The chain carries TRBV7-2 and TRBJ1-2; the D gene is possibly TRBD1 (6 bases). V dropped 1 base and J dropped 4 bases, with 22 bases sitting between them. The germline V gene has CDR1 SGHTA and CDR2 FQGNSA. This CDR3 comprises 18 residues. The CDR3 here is CASSLGFRDKDLSYGYTF. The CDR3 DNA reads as TGTGCCAGCAGCTTAGGCTTTCGGGACAAGGATCTCTCCTATGGCTACACCTTC.

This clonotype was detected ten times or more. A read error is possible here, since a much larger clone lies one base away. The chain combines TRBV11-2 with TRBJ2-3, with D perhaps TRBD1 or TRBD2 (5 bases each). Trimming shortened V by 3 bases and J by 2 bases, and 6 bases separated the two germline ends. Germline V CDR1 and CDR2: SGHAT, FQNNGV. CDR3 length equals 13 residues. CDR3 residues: CASSFGATDTQYF. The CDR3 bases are TGTGCCAGCAGCTTCGGGGCCACAGATACGCAGTATTTT.

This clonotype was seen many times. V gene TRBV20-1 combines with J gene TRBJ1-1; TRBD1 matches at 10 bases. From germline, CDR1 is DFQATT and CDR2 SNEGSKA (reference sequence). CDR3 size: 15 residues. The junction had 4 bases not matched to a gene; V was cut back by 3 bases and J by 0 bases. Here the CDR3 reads CSASRDRGLNTEAFF. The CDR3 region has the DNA TGCAGTGCTAGTAGGGACAGGGGACTGAACACTGAAGCTTTCTTT.

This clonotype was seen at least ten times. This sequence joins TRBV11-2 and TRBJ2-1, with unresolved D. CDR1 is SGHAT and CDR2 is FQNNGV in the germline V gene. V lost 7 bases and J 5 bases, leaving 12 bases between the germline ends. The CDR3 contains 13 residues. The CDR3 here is CASTSPWDNEQFF. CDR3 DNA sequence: TGTGCCAGCACCTCCCCGTGGGACAATGAGCAGTTCTTC. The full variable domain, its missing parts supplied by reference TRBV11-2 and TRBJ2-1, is EAGVAQSPRYKIIEKRQSVAFWCNPISGHATLYWYQQILGQGPKLLIQFQNNGVVDDSQLPKDRFSAERLKGVDSTLKIQPAKLEDSAVYLCASTSPWDNEQFFGPGTRLTVL.

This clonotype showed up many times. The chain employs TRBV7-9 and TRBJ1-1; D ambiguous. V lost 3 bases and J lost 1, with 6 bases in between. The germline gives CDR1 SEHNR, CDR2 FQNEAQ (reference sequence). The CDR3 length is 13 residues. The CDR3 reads CASSFSQNTEAFF. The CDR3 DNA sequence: TGTGCCAGCAGCTTCAGCCAGAACACTGAAGCTTTCTTT.

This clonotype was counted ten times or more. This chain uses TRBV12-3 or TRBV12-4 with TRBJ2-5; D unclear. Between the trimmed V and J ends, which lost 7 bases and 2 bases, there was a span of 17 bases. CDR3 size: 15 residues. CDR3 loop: CASTLGRQLQETQYF. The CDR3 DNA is TGTGCCAGCACTCTGGGCAGGCAGCTTCAAGAGACCCAGTACTTC.

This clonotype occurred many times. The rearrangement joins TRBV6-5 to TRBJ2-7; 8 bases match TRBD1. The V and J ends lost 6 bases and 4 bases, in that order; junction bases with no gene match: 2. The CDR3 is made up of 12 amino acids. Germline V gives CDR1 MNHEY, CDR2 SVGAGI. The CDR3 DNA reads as TGTGCCAGCAGGACAGGGGTGTACGAGCAGTACTTC. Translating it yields CASRTGVYEQYF.

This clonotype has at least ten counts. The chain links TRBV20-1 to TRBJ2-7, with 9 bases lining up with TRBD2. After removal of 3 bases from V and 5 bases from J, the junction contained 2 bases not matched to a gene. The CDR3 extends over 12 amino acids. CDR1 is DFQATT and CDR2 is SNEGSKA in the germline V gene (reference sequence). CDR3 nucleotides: TGCAGTGCTAGGCTAGCGGGGAACGAGCAGTACTTC. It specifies CSARLAGNEQYF.

In nucleotides, the CDR3 is TGTGCCAGCAGCAACCAACAGGGAGCAGGTGGCTACACCTTC. It yields the protein CASSNQQGAGGYTF. The rearrangement joins TRBV7-2 to TRBJ1-2; possible D gene TRBD1, 6 bases. Germline CDR1 SGHTA, CDR2 FQGNSA. V gave up 5 bases and J gave up 7 bases, with 17 bases separating them. CDR3 length: 14 residues.

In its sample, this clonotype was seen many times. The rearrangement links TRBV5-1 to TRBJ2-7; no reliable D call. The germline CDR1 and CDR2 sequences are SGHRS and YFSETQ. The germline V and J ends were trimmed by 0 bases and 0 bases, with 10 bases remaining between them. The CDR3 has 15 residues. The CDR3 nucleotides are TGCGCCAGCAGCTTGGACGGAATACCCTCCTACGAGCAGTACTTC. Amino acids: CASSLDGIPSYEQYF.

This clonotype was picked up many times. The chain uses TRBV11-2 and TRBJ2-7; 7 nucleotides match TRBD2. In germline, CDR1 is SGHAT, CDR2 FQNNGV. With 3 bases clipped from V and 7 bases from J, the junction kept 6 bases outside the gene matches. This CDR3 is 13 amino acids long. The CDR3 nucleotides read TGTGCCAGCAGCTTGGGAAGCGGGAAAGAGCAGTACTTC. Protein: CASSLGSGKEQYF.

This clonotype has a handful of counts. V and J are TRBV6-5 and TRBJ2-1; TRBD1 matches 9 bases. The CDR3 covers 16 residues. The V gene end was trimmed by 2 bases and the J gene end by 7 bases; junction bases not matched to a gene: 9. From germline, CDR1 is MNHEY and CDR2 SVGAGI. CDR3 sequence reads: CASSYRTGVAINEQFF. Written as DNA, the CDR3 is TGTGCCAGCAGTTACAGGACAGGGGTCGCGATTAATGAGCAGTTCTTC.

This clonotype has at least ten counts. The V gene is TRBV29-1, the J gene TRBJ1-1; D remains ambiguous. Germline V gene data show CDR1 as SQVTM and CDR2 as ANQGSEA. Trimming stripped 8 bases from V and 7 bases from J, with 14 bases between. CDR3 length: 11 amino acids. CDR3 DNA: TGCAGCTCCCTGCAGGCCCGTGAAGCTTTCTTT. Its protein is CSSLQAREAFF.